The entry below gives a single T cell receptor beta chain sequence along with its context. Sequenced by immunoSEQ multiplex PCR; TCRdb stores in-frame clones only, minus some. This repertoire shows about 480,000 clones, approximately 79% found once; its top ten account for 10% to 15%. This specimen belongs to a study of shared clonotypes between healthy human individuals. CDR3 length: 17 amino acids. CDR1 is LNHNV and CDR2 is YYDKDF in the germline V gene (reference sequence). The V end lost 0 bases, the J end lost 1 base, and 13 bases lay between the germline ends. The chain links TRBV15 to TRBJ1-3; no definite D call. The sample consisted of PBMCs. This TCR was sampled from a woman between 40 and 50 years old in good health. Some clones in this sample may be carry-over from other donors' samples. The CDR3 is CATSRDRMGGSGNTIYF. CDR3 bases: TGTGCCACCAGCAGAGATCGGATGGGTGGGTCTGGAAACACCATATATTTT.